This entry lists 22 T cell receptor beta chains sequenced from one sample in a study of T cells in Graves' hyperthyroidism and ophthalmopathy (dated by TCRdb to between 2017 and 2020). The protocol used for the library was multiplex PCR. Reads for this sample came from an Illumina HiSeq 2000. TCR beta CDR3 regions were amplified from RNA transcripts. The first round of RT-PCR for the TCR CDR3 was performed with the HTBI primer set and the Qiagen OneStep RT-PCR kit. Using fastp trimming at Q25 and MiXCR clonotype assembly, TCRdb reanalyzed the public sequencing data and kept in-frame beta chains. A single entry per CDR3 protein holds the most common genes and DNA from its merged rows. The sample includes approximately 420,000 distinct CDR3 sequences, with roughly 13% observed a single time. The biggest ten clones account for 5.3% of the sample. Sequenced sample: blood. These TCRs come from a woman aged 18-30 years with Graves' hyperthyroidism.

V and J are TRBV19 and TRBJ2-1; no firm D call. V was pared by 7 bases and J by 8 bases, with 9 bases between. The CDR3 loop spans 11 amino acids. CDR1 and CDR2 from the germline V gene are LNHDA and SQIVND (reference sequence). The CDR3 reads CASNQQDEQFF. The CDR3 coding sequence is TGTGCCAGTAACCAGCAGGATGAGCAGTTCTTC.

This clonotype was picked up many times. The chain couples TRBV12-3 or TRBV12-4 to TRBJ2-1, with 8 bases that match TRBD2. The CDR3 is 16 residues long. V was pared by 5 bases and J by 4 bases, with 10 bases of the junction left unmatched. CDR3 in amino acids: CASSHQLAEVYNEQFF. In DNA form, the CDR3 reads TGTGCCAGCAGTCATCAACTAGCGGAGGTTTACAATGAGCAGTTCTTC.

This clonotype was detected a few times. The chain links TRBV7-3 to TRBJ2-1; 7 bases fit TRBD1. Germline V gives CDR1 SGHTA, CDR2 FQGTGA. V shed 5 bases, J shed 10 bases, and the junction held 8 bases outside the gene matches. This CDR3 has 13 residues. CDR3 amino acids: CASSRDRAGEQFF. CDR3 bases: TGTGCCAGCAGCCGAGACAGGGCTGGGGAGCAGTTCTTC.

The chain is built from TRBV3-1 and TRBJ2-3, with D uncertain. This CDR3 has 14 residues. V shed 0 bases and J shed 2 bases, with 6 bases lying between them. The germline V gene has CDR1 LGHDT and CDR2 YNNKEL (reference sequence). In DNA form, the CDR3 reads TGTGCCAGCAGCCAAGACTACCACACAGATACGCAGTATTTT. The encoded protein is CASSQDYHTDTQYF.

Many counts were recorded for this clonotype. V is TRBV11-3 and J is TRBJ2-1; 10 positions agree with TRBD2. The junction had 8 bases not matched to a gene; V was cut back by 5 bases and J by 7 bases. CDR1 SGHNT and CDR2 YENEEA come from the germline V gene. This CDR3 is 15 amino acids long. The CDR3 DNA sequence: TGTGCCAGCAGCCAACCAGGACTAGCGGATAATGAGCAGTTCTTC. Amino acids: CASSQPGLADNEQFF.

This clonotype was seen more than once but under ten times. The chain recombines TRBV5-1 with TRBJ1-1; tentatively, D is TRBD1 (6 bases). CDR3 size: 13 residues. V lost 0 bases and J 7 bases, leaving 10 bases between the germline ends. CDR1 and CDR2 (germline): SGHRS, YFSETQ. This CDR3 is CASSLEGGIEAFF. Written as DNA, the CDR3 is TGCGCCAGCAGCTTGGAAGGGGGAATTGAAGCTTTCTTT.

This clonotype showed up many times. The J gene is TRBJ2-1, the V gene TRBV7-6; 8 nucleotides line up with TRBD1. Germline V gene sequence: CDR1 SGHVS, CDR2 FNYEAQ. J was trimmed by 8 bases and V by 0 bases; bases with no gene match: 12. The CDR3 consists of 17 residues. The CDR3 nucleotides read TGTGCCAGCAGCTTAGCGGACAGGGACATGTTTTTAGATGAGCAGTTCTTC. Encoded protein: CASSLADRDMFLDEQFF. Based on the CDR3 plus reference TRBV7-6 and TRBJ2-1, the full variable domain is GAGVSQSPRYKVTKRGQDVALRCDPISGHVSLYWYRQALGQGPEFLTYFNYEAQQDKSGLPNDRFSAERPEGSISTLTIQRTEQRDSAMYRCASSLADRDMFLDEQFFGPGTRLTVL.

This clonotype was seen many times. The rearrangement links TRBV30 to TRBJ2-6, with TRBD1 matching 7 bases. Unmatched junction bases numbered 3, after V lost 8 bases and J lost 2 bases. The CDR3 consists of 13 residues. Germline loops: CDR1 GTSNPN, CDR2 SVGIG (reference sequence). The CDR3 sequence: CAKGQAGANVLTF. Here the CDR3 DNA reads TGTGCCAAAGGACAGGCTGGGGCCAACGTCCTGACTTTC.

This clonotype was recorded many times. The chain links TRBV7-9 to TRBJ1-1, with 7 bases aligning to TRBD1. This CDR3 region has 16 residues. CDR1 is SEHNR and CDR2 is FQNEAQ in the germline V gene (reference sequence). After removal of 1 base from V and 3 bases from J, the junction contained 8 bases not matched to a gene. The CDR3 nucleotides read TGTGCCAGCAGCTTAGGCCCGACAGGGAGGGACACTGAAGCTTTCTTT. Encoded protein: CASSLGPTGRDTEAFF.

Regarding this clonotype: A much larger clonotype is one base distant, so this may be a read error. The chain couples TRBV3-1 to TRBJ2-1; D remains unclear. The CDR3 consists of 19 residues. The V gene's germline CDR1 is LGHDT and CDR2 YNNKEL (reference sequence). DNA for the CDR3: TGTGCCAGCAGCTCAATGTCCCAGTCCCTACTGAGCTCCTACAATGAGCAGTCCTTC. This sequence encodes CASSSMSQSLLSSYNEQSF.

The table lists this clonotype with many counts. The chain uses TRBV27 and TRBJ2-7; 9 bases agree with TRBD2. The germline V gene has CDR1 MNHEY and CDR2 SMNVEV (reference sequence). V trimming: 6 bases; J trimming: 4 bases; junction bases outside the gene matches: 4. CDR3 size: 13 residues. CDR3 amino acids: CASSASGKYEQYF. The CDR3 nucleotides are TGTGCCAGCAGCGCTAGCGGGAAATACGAGCAGTACTTC.

The chain uses TRBV7-9 and TRBJ2-2, with D uncertain. Trimming removed 1 base from V and 1 base from J, with 10 bases in between. The CDR3 is 16 residues long. Germline loops: CDR1 SEHNR, CDR2 FQNEAQ (reference sequence). The CDR3 nucleotides are TGTGCCAGCAGCTTAGGGGCAGCCTTGAACACCGGGGAGCTGTTTTTT. Protein: CASSLGAALNTGELFF.

This clonotype was observed at least ten times. The chain recombines TRBV11-2 with TRBJ2-7, with D possibly matching TRBD1 (6 bases). V lost 3 bases to trimming and J lost 5 bases, with 17 bases between them. Germline CDR1 is SGHAT and CDR2 is FQNNGV. This CDR3 is 15 amino acids long. The CDR3 region has the DNA TGTGCCAGCAGCTTTGAGGGGGTGCCTTCCCACGAGCAGTACTTC. This translates into CASSFEGVPSHEQYF.

The chain uses TRBV20-1 and TRBJ2-3; 7 bases agree with TRBD2. Trimming removed 3 bases from V and 3 bases from J; junction bases left unmatched: 6. CDR3 size: 14 residues. Germline values: CDR1 DFQATT, CDR2 SNEGSKA (reference sequence). In DNA, the CDR3 is TGCAGTGCTAGCCCCGGGACTATTACAGATACGCAGTATTTT. Protein: CSASPGTITDTQYF.

At least ten counts were recorded for this clonotype. As DNA, the CDR3 is TGTGCCAGCAGCTTAGGTCGACTAGTGACGGGGTACGAGCAGTACTTC. Residues: CASSLGRLVTGYEQYF. J is TRBJ2-7 and V is TRBV11-2; D might be TRBD2 (6 bases). Per germline, CDR1 SGHAT and CDR2 FQNNGV. The CDR3 runs 16 residues. V was trimmed by 1 base and J by 4 bases, leaving 17 bases between them.

This rearrangement joins TRBV4-3 to TRBJ1-2; D ambiguous. From germline, CDR1 is LGHNA and CDR2 YSLEER. Trimming took off 6 bases at V and 7 bases at J, with 18 bases between the two ends. The CDR3 runs to 14 residues. This CDR3 is CASSQSTLLAGYTF. DNA of the CDR3: TGCGCCAGCAGTCAGTCGACGCTCCTGGCTGGCTACACCTTC.

This clonotype was counted many times. The chain employs TRBV24-1 and TRBJ2-5, with TRBD1 as a possible D gene (7 bases). The V and J ends lost 8 bases and 2 bases respectively, with 20 bases between them. The CDR3 sequence is 16 residues long. The germline V gene has CDR1 KGHDR and CDR2 SFDVKD. CDR3 sequence (DNA): TGTGCCACCATTTCATCGACAGGGACTGATCAAGAGACCCAGTACTTC. Encoded protein: CATISSTGTDQETQYF.

Turning to this clonotype: A read error may produce the germline difference seen at one junction end. The rearrangement uses TRBV12-3 or TRBV12-4 and TRBJ2-5; 8 nucleotides match TRBD2. The CDR3 length is 14 residues. The CDR3 coding sequence is TGTGCCAGCAGTTTAGAACTAGCGGAAGAGGCCCAGTACTTC. As protein: CASSLELAEEAQYF.

The chain links TRBV20-1 to TRBJ1-1, with TRBD1 matching 8 bases. This CDR3 comprises 14 residues. Germline CDR1 DFQATT, CDR2 SNEGSKA (reference sequence). The trim removed 1 base at V and 9 bases at J, leaving 10 bases unmatched. CDR3 amino acids: CSARVDTGGGQAFF. DNA for the CDR3: TGCAGTGCTAGAGTCGACACAGGGGGGGGACAAGCTTTCTTT.

This clonotype appeared many times. The rearrangement uses TRBV6-5 and TRBJ2-3; D is possibly TRBD2 (6 bases). V was trimmed by 2 bases and J by 2 bases, leaving 26 bases between them. Germline V lookup: CDR1 MNHEY, CDR2 SVGAGI. The CDR3 extends over 20 amino acids. The CDR3 reads CASSYPGFSRGLNPTDTQYF. CDR3 DNA sequence: TGTGCCAGCAGTTACCCAGGGTTTTCCCGGGGACTCAATCCCACAGATACGCAGTATTTT.

The rearrangement uses TRBV7-2 and TRBJ2-2, with D possibly being TRBD2 (7 bases). V lost 5 bases and J 1 base, leaving 17 bases between the germline ends. The germline gives CDR1 SGHTA, CDR2 FQGNSA. The CDR3 runs 17 residues. The DNA for the CDR3 is TGTGCCAGCAGCCCCGGGAGGCAGGGGTGGAACACCGGGGAGCTGTTTTTT. Translated: CASSPGRQGWNTGELFF.

The chain employs TRBV28 and TRBJ1-1; no reliable D call. CDR1 and CDR2 from the germline V gene are MDHEN and SYDVKM. This CDR3 is built from 16 residues. V lost 2 bases, J lost 4 bases, and 17 bases lay in between. CDR3 sequence: CASSLNLGRQPTEAFF. The CDR3 DNA reads TGTGCCAGCAGTTTAAATCTGGGCCGGCAGCCCACTGAAGCTTTCTTT. Variable domain in full (rest from reference TRBV28 and TRBJ1-1): DVKVTQSSRYLVKRTGEKVFLECVQDMDHENMFWYRQDPGLGLRLIYFSYDVKMKEKGDIPEGYSVSREKKERFSLILESASTNQTSMYLCASSLNLGRQPTEAFFGQGTRLTVV.